This T cell receptor beta chain was captured in a study of control samples from healthy donors and cancer patients. CDR1 SGHRS and CDR2 YFSETQ come from the germline V gene. This CDR3 region has 16 residues. Deletions cut 2 bases from V and 3 bases from J, with 17 bases between. Here immunoSEQ multiplex PCR was the method, and the copy in TCRdb shows in-frame clones only, minus some. The sample shows about 220,000 clones, 85% to 95% of them seen only once. Sequenced sample: blood. This clonotype originated in a man aged 50-59 years in good health. This chain connects TRBV5-1 to TRBJ1-2; D is possibly TRBD1 (6 bases). The CDR3 DNA is TGCGCCAGCAGCTTCGATCGGGGGGCGAATTACTATGGCTACACCTTC. Protein: CASSFDRGANYYGYTF.